This T cell receptor beta chain derives from a study of technical replicates of blood from a handful of donors. Trimming removed 3 bases from V and 1 base from J; junction bases left unmatched: 1. The CDR3 is 14 residues long. From germline, CDR1 is MDHEN and CDR2 SYDVKM. TCRdb keeps only in-frame clones here, not all; method: immunoSEQ multiplex PCR. The repertoire holds about 88,000 clones, 95% seen once, with under 0.4% in the top ten. The receptor was derived from a human donor in good health. The rearrangement joins TRBV28 to TRBJ2-3; 7 bases are shared with TRBD2. Sequenced material: T cells isolated from PBMCs. The CDR3 here is CASSFLAGTDTQYF. DNA for the CDR3: TGTGCCAGCAGTTTTCTAGCGGGCACAGATACGCAGTATTTT.